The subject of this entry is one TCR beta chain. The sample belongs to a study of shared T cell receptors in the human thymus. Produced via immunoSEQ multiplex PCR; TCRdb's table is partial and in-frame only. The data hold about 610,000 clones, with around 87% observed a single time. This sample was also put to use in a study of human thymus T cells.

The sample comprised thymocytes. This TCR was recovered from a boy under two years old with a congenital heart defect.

CDR3 DNA sequence: TGTGCCATCAGTTCCGACAGGGGAGAGAACAATGAGCAGTTCTTC. Translating it yields CAISSDRGENNEQFF. V is TRBV10-3 and J is TRBJ2-1, with 8 bases lining up with TRBD1. Unmatched junction bases numbered 8, after V lost 5 bases and J lost 5 bases. CDR3 length: 15 residues. Germline lookup yields CDR1 ENHRY and CDR2 SYGVKD.